This T cell receptor (beta chain) was obtained from a study of PD-1 blockade in classical Hodgkin lymphoma. Time point: cycle 4 day 1 (C4D1), after about 6 weeks of nivolumab. The patients all showed relapse after autologous stem cell transplantation, while their brentuximab vedotin exposure varied. The study purified CD4+ T cells from thawed PBMCs using magnetic negative selection. The patients, who had relapsed/refractory classical Hodgkin lymphoma, achieved best responses of complete response, partial response or progressive disease. The V segment lost 4 bases and the J segment 1 base; nucleotides outside the gene matches: 7. Looked up from germline, CDR1 is SGHRS and CDR2 is YFSETQ. CDR3 length: 15 residues. Notes on this clone: The antigen is undetermined.

Using immunoSEQ multiplex PCR, the repertoire was profiled, and TCRdb retains in-frame clones only, with some absent. The sample carries about 30,000 clones, about four fifths recorded once. Whole-study findings and limits: CD4+ TCR diversity, unlike CD8+, climbed significantly by C4D1.

The source was CD4+ T cells from blood, collected before the fourth cycle of nivolumab. The chain uses TRBV5-1 and TRBJ2-5; 7 nucleotides align to TRBD2. The source is a human donor with classical Hodgkin lymphoma. The DNA of the CDR3 is TGCGCCAGCAGCCCCACGGGGGGAGTCCAAGAGACCCAGTACTTC. It translates to CASSPTGGVQETQYF.